Given below is one TCR beta chain in context. Its antigen is still unknown. This entry belongs to a study of cytomegalovirus exposure and HLA in healthy donors. Trimming took off 6 bases at V and 4 bases at J, with 21 bases between the two ends. Per germline, CDR1 MDHEN and CDR2 SYDVKM. The CDR3 runs 16 residues. Study-wide results and limits: Reported results showed that the classifier diagnosed cytomegalovirus status with high specificity and sensitivity. Presence/absence analyses rested on an assumption that sequencing depth was roughly uniform across donors.

The PCR contained 60 Vbeta and 13 Jbeta primers. Produced via immunoSEQ multiplex PCR; TCRdb's table is partial and in-frame only. Among 110,000 or so clones listed, roughly 70% were seen once. This chain connects TRBV28 to TRBJ1-1; perhaps TRBD1 as D (6 bases). The TCR originated in a man aged 40-50 years in good health and CMV-seronegative. Sequenced: PBMCs. CDR3 protein: CASSSDSGTQRTEAFF. CDR3 sequence (DNA): TGTGCCAGCAGCTCCGATTCCGGGACACAACGCACTGAAGCTTTCTTT.